The entry below describes one TCR beta chain. Authors' methods: Reference gene primer amplification gave nucleated cell count estimates. Some clones are missing from TCRdb's copy, which holds only in-frame ones; the method was immunoSEQ multiplex PCR. The V and J calls and the clone size are those of that table, but D and trimming were determined from the DNA. Of over 20,000 clones listed, roughly 84% were seen once; the top ten hold roughly a third. V lost 6 bases and J lost 3, with 18 bases in between. Germline V gene sequence: CDR1 MNHEY, CDR2 SVGEGT. This CDR3 comprises 15 residues. The entry originates in a study of blood T cell repertoires in COVID-19. Study information: Material from acute and convalescent COVID-19 was sourced from the United States, Italy and Spain. PBMCs, B-cell-depleted T cells, or T cells provided the cDNA or gDNA that made up the material.

This clonotype was obtained from a human donor in a cohort sampled during active COVID-19. This sequence joins TRBV6-2 or TRBV6-3 and TRBJ2-7; a possible D gene is TRBD2 (6 bases). What was sequenced was peripheral blood. The CDR3 spells CASSSSVGGYYEQYF. The CDR3 nucleotides read TGTGCCAGCAGCTCCTCGGTTGGAGGGTACTACGAGCAGTACTTC.